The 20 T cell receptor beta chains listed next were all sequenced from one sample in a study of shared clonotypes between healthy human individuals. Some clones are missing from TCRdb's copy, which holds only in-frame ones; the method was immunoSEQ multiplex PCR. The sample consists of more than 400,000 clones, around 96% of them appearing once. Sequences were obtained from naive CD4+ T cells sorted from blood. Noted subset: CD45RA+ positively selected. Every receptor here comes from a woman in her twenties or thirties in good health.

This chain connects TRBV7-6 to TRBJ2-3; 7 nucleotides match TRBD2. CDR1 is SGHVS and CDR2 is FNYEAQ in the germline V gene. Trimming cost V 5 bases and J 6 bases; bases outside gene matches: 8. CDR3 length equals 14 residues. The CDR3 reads CASSPTTSRDTQYF. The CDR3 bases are TGTGCCAGCAGCCCAACGACTAGCCGTGATACGCAGTATTTT.

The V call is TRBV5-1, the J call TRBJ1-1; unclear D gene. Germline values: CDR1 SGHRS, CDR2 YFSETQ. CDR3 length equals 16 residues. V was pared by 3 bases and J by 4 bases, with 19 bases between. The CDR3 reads CASSSYTGGVTTEAFF. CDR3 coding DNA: TGCGCCAGCAGCTCTTATACGGGCGGGGTGACCACTGAAGCTTTCTTT.

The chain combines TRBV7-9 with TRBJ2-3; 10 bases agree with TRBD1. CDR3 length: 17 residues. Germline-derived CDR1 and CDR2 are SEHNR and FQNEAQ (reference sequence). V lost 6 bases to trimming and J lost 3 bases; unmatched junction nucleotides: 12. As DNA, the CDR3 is TGTGCCAGCAGACACAAAAACCGGGACAGGGGAACAGATACGCAGTATTTT. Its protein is CASRHKNRDRGTDTQYF. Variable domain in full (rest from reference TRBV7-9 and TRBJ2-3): DTGVSQNPRHKITKRGQNVTFRCDPISEHNRLYWYRQTLGQGPEFLTYFQNEAQLEKSRLLSDRFSAERPKGSFSTLEIQRTEQGDSAMYLCASRHKNRDRGTDTQYFGPGTRLTVL.

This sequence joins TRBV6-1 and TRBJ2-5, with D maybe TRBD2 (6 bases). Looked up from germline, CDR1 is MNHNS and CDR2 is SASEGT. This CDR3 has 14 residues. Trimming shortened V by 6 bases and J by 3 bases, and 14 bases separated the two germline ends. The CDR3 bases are TGTGCCAGCAGGCGGGGCTCGGTCGAAGAGACCCAGTACTTC. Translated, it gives CASRRGSVEETQYF.

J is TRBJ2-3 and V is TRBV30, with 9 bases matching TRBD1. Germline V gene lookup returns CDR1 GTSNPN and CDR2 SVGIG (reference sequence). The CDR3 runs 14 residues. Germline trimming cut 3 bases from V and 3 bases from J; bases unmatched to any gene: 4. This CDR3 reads CAWSRQGVTDTQYF. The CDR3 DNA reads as TGTGCCTGGAGCAGACAGGGGGTGACAGATACGCAGTATTTT.

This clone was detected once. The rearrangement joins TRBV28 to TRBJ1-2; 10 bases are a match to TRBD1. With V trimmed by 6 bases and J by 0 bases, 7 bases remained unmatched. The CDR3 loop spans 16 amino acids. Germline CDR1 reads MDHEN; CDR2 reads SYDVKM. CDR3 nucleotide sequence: TGTGCCAGCAGCCCCGGGACAGGGGTTCCTAACTATGGCTACACCTTC. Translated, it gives CASSPGTGVPNYGYTF.

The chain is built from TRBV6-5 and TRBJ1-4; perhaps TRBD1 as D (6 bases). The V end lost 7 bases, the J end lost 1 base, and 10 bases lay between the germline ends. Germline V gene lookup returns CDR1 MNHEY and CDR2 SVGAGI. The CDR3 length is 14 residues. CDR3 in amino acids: CASMRGGTNEKLFF. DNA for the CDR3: TGTGCCAGCATGAGGGGGGGAACTAATGAAAAACTGTTTTTT.

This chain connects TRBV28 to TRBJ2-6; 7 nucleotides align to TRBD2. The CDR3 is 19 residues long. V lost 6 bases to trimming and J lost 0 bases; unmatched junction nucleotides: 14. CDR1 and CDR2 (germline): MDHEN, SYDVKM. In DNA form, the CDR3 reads TGTGCCAGCAGCCCCTGGGAGGGACGGGCGAGCTCTGGGGCCAACGTCCTGACTTTC. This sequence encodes CASSPWEGRASSGANVLTF.

CDR3 residues: CATSTDTGSYEQYF. The CDR3 DNA sequence: TGTGCCACCAGCACCGACACAGGTTCCTACGAGCAGTACTTC. The V and J genes are TRBV15 and TRBJ2-5, with D perhaps matching TRBD1 (5 bases). The J call is doubtful: the DNA matches TRBJ2-7 better. The CDR3 length is 14 residues. CDR1 is LNHNV and CDR2 is YYDKDF in the germline V gene (reference sequence).

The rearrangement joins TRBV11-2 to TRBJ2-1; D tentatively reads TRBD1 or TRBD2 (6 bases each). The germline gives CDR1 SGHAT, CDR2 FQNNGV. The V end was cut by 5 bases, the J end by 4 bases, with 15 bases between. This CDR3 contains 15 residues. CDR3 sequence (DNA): TGTGCCAGCAGCGGTTCGGGGGCTTTATACAATGAGCAGTTCTTC. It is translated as CASSGSGALYNEQFF.

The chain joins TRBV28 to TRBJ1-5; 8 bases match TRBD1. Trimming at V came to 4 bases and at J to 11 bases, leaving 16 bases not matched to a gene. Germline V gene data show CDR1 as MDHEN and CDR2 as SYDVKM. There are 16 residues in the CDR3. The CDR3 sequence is CASSSEGTGGQGAQHF. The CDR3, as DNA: TGTGCCAGCAGTTCCGAGGGGACAGGAGGCCAGGGGGCCCAGCATTTT.

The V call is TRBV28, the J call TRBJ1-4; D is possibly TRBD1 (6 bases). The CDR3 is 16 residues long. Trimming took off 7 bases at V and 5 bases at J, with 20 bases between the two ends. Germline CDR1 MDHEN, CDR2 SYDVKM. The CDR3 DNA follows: TGTGCCAGCACCATAGGCAGGGGACCGACAAATGAAAAACTGTTTTTT. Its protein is CASTIGRGPTNEKLFF.

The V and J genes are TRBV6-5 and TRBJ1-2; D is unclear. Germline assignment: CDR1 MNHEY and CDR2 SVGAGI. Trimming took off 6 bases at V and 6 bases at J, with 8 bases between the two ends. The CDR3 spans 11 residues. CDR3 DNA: TGTGCCAGCAGAAACACGCATGGCTACACCTTC. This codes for CASRNTHGYTF.

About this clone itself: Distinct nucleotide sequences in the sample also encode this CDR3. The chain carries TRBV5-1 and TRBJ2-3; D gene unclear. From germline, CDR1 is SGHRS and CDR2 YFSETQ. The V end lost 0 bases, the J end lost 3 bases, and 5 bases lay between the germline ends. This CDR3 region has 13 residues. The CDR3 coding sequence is TGCGCCAGCAGCTTGGGGTTTACAGATACGCAGTATTTT. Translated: CASSLGFTDTQYF.

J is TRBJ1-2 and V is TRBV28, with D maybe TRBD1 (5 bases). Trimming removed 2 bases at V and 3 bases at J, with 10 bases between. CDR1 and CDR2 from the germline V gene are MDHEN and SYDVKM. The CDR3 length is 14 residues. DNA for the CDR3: TGTGCCAGCAGTTTACGGGACGGCCACTATGGCTACACCTTC. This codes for CASSLRDGHYGYTF.

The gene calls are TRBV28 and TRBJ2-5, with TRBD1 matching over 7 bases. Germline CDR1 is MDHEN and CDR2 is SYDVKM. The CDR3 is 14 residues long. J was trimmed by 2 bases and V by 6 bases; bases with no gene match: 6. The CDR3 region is CASRDGGQQETQYF. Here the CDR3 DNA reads TGTGCCAGCAGGGATGGGGGACAGCAAGAGACCCAGTACTTC.

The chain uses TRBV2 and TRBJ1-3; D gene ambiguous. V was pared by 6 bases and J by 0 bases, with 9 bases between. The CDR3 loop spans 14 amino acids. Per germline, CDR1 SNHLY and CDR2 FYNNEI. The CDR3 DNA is TGTGCCAGCAGAATGACCGACTCTGGAAACACCATATATTTT. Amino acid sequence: CASRMTDSGNTIYF.

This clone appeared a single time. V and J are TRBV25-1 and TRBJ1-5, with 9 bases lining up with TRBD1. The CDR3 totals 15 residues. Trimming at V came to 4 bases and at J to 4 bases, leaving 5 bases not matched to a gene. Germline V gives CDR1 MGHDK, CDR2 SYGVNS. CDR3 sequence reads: CASSGGTGPNQPQHF. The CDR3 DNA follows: TGTGCCAGCAGTGGAGGGACAGGGCCTAATCAGCCCCAGCATTTT. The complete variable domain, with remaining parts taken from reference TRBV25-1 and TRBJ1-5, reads EADIYQTPRYLVIGTGKKITLECSQTMGHDKMYWYQQDPGMELHLIHYSYGVNSTEKGDLSSESTVSRIRTEHFPLTLESARPSHTSQYLCASSGGTGPNQPQHFGDGTRLSIL.

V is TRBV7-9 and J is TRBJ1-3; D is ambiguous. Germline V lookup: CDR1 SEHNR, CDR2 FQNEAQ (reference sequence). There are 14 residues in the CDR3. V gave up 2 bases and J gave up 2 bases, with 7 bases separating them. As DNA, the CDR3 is TGTGCCAGCAGCTTATTATCGACTGGAAACACCATATATTTT. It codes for CASSLLSTGNTIYF.

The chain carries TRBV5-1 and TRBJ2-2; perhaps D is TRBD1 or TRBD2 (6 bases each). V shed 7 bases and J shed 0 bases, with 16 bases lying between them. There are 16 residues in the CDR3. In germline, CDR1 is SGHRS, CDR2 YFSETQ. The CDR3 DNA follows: TGCGCCAGCTCTATCCCCCGGGGGCCGAACACCGGGGAGCTGTTTTTT. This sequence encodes CASSIPRGPNTGELFF.